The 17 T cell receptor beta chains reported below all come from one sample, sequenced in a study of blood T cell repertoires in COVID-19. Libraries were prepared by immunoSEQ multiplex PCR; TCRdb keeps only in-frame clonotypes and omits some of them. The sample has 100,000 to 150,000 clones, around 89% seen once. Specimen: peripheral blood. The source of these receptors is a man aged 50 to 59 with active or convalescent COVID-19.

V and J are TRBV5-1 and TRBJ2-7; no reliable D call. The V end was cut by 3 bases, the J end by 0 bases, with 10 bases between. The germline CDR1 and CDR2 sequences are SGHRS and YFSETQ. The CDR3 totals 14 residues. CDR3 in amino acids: CASSSSPGSYEQYF. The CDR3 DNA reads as TGCGCCAGCAGCTCCAGCCCAGGCTCCTACGAGCAGTACTTC.

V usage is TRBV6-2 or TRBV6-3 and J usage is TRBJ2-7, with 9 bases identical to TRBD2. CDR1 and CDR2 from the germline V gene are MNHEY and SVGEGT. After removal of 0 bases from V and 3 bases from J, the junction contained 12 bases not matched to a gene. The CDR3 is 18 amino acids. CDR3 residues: CASSYSVRSGGLHYEQYF. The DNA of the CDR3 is TGTGCCAGCAGTTACTCCGTTAGAAGCGGGGGGCTTCACTACGAGCAGTACTTC.

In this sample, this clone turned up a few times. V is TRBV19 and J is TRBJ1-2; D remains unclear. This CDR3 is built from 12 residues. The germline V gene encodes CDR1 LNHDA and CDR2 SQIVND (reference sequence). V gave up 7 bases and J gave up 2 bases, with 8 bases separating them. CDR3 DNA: TGTGCCAGTACGACGGGGAACTATGGCTACACCTTC. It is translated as CASTTGNYGYTF.

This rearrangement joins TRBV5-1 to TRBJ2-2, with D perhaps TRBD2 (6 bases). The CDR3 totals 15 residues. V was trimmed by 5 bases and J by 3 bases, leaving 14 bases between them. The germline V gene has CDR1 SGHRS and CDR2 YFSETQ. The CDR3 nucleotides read TGCGCCAGCAGGCTCAATCCTAGCGACACCGGGGAGCTGTTTTTT. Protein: CASRLNPSDTGELFF.

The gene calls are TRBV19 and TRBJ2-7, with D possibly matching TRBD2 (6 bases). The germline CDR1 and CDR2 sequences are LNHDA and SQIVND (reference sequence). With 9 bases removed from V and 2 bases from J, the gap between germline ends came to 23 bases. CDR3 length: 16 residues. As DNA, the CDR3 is TGTGCCAGCAGGGTGTTCGGGACTCAGGGACCCTACGAGCAGTACTTC. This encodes CASRVFGTQGPYEQYF.

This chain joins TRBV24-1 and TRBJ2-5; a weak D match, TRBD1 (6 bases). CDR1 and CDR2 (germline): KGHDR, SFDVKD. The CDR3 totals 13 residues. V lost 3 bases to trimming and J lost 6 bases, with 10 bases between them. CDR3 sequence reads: CATSDRTVQTQYF. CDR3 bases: TGTGCCACCAGTGATCGGACAGTCCAGACCCAGTACTTC.

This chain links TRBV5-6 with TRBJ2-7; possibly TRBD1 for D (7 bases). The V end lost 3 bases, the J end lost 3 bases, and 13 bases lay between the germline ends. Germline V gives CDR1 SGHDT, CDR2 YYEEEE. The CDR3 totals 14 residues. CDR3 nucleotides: TGTGCCAGCAGCTGGGGGGACAGAGACTACGAGCAGTACTTC. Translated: CASSWGDRDYEQYF.

The CDR3 nucleotides read TGTGCCAGCAGCTTGAGCAGGGCGAACACCGGGGAGCTGTTTTTT. As protein: CASSLSRANTGELFF. The J gene is TRBJ2-2, the V gene TRBV5-4, with D tentatively TRBD1 (5 bases). This CDR3 contains 15 residues. Germline-derived CDR1 and CDR2 are SGHNT and YYREEE (reference sequence). The V end lost 1 base, the J end lost 0 bases, and 7 bases lay between the germline ends.

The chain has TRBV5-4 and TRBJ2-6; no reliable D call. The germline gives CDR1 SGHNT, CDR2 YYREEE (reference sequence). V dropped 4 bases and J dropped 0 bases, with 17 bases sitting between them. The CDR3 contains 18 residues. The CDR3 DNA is TGTGCCAGCAGCACCCGGCAGGCTTCACCCTCTGGGGCCAACGTCCTGACTTTC. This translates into CASSTRQASPSGANVLTF. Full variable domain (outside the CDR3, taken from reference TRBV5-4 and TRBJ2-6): ETGVTQSPTHLIKTRGQQVTLRCSSQSGHNTVSWYQQALGQGPQFIFQYYREEENGRGNFPPRFSGLQFPNYSSELNVNALELDDSALYLCASSTRQASPSGANVLTFGAGSRLTVL.

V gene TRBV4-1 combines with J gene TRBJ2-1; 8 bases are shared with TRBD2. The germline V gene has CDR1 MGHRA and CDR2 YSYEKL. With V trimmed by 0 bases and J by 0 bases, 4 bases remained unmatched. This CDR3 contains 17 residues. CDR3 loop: CASSQDLAGGSYNEQFF. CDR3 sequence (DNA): TGCGCCAGCAGCCAAGATCTAGCGGGCGGCTCCTACAATGAGCAGTTCTTC.

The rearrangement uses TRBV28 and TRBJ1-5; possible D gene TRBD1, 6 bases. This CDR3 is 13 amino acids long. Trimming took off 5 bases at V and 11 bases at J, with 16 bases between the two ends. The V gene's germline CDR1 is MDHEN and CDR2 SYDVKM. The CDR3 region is CASSETTGLSQHF. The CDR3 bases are TGTGCCAGCAGTGAGACGACAGGTCTGTCCCAGCATTTT. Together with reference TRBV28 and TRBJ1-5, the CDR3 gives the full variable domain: DVKVTQSSRYLVKRTGEKVFLECVQDMDHENMFWYRQDPGLGLRLIYFSYDVKMKEKGDIPEGYSVSREKKERFSLILESASTNQTSMYLCASSETTGLSQHFGDGTRLSIL.

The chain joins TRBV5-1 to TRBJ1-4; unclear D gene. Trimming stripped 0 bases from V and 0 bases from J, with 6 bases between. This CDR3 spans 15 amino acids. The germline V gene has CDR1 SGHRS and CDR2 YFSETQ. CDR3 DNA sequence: TGCGCCAGCAGCTTGGAGAGTTCAACTAATGAAAAACTGTTTTTT. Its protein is CASSLESSTNEKLFF.

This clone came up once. CDR3 DNA sequence: TGTGCCACCAGTGATTTGGGCAGGGCCGGGGAGACCCAGTACTTC. Translating gives CATSDLGRAGETQYF. This chain links TRBV24-1 with TRBJ2-5; a weak D match, TRBD1 (5 bases). The germline CDR1 and CDR2 sequences are KGHDR and SFDVKD. The CDR3 covers 15 residues. The germline V and J ends were trimmed by 0 bases and 5 bases, with 12 bases remaining between them.

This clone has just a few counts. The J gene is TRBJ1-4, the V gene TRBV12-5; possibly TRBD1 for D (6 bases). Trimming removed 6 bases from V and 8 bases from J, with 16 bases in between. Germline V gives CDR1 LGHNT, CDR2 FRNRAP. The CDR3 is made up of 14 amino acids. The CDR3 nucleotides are TGTGCTAGTGGGGAGACAGGCTCTTTCGAAAAACTGTTTTTT. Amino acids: CASGETGSFEKLFF.

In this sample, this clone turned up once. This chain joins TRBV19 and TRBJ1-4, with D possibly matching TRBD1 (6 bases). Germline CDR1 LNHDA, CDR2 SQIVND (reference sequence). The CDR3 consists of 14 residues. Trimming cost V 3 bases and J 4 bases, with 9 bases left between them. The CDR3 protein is CASSMGTNNEKLFF. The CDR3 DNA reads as TGTGCCAGTAGTATGGGGACAAATAATGAAAAACTGTTTTTT. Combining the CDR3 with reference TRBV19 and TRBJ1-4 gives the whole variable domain DGGITQSPKYLFRKEGQNVTLSCEQNLNHDAMYWYRQDPGQGLRLIYYSQIVNDFQKGDIAEGYSVSREKKESFPLTVTSAQKNPTAFYLCASSMGTNNEKLFFGSGTQLSVL.

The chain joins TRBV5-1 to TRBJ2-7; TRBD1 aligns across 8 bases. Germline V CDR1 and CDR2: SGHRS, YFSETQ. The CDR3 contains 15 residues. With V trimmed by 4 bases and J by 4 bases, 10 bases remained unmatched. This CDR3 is CASSTWDRRGYEQYF. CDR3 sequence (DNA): TGCGCCAGCAGCACCTGGGACAGGAGAGGGTACGAGCAGTACTTC.

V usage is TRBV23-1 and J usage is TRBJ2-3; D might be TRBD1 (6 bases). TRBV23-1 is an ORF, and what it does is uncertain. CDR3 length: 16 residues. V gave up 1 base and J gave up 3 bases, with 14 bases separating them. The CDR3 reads CASSQCNGQLTDTQYF. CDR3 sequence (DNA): TGCGCCAGCAGTCAATGTAACGGACAGCTTACAGATACGCAGTATTTT.